The present TCR beta chain was sequenced within a study of blood T cell repertoires in COVID-19. Original data processing: Reference gene primer amplification in the assay estimated nucleated cell counts. TCRdb's copy holds only in-frame clones and misses some; the assay was immunoSEQ multiplex PCR. Clonal size and the V and J genes are those of that table, whereas D and trimming came from the DNA. Counted here are about 140,000 clones, 80% to 90% occurring once; the ten biggest clones make up around 3.2%. Those who participated ranged in age from about 18 to 89 years and resided in some 24 US areas. The sequencing sample was made of PBMCs or T cells enriched from blood (not recorded which). This TCR derives from a woman aged 45 to 65 with acute COVID-19.

For the CDR3, the DNA is TGTGCCAGTAGGAGGACAGACCGAAGCACAGATACGCAGTATTTT. It yields the protein CASRRTDRSTDTQYF. The genes are TRBV19 and TRBJ2-3; a possible D gene is TRBD1 (6 bases). The germline CDR1 and CDR2 sequences are LNHDA and SQIVND (reference sequence). V was pared by 6 bases and J by 0 bases, with 13 bases between. The CDR3 covers 15 residues.